This note documents a single T cell receptor beta chain sequence. In germline, CDR1 is SEHNR, CDR2 FQNEAQ (reference sequence). This CDR3 region has 13 residues. Trimming took off 5 bases at V and 3 bases at J, with 9 bases between the two ends. These data come from a study of blood T cell repertoires in COVID-19. On the study more broadly: The United States, Italy and Spain were the sources of the acute and convalescent COVID-19 samples. PBMCs, B-cell-depleted T cells, or T cells provided the cDNA or gDNA that made up the material.

In the study's own analysis: It was from reference gene primer amplification that nucleated cell counts were estimated. This table comes from immunoSEQ multiplex PCR, and its TCRdb copy is limited to in-frame clones, with some not included. V and J calls and clone size are given by that table; D and trimming were obtained from the DNA. The table has around 150,000 clones, 85% to 90% seen once. The V gene is TRBV7-9, the J gene TRBJ2-3; D is unresolved. This receptor was taken from a middle-aged man with active COVID-19. The specimen sequenced was peripheral blood. This chain's CDR3 is CASSPYSTDTQYF. In DNA form, the CDR3 reads TGTGCCAGCAGCCCTTATTCGACAGATACGCAGTATTTT.